This T cell receptor (beta chain) was obtained from a study of beta chain features in type 1 diabetes. Study-level findings and limits: Shorter templates may be favored by PCR, equally so in patients and controls.

The entirety of the isolated RNA underwent reverse transcription, so expressed TCRB transcripts were sequenced. Profiled with immunoSEQ multiplex PCR; TCRdb holds only in-frame clones, not every one. This table holds approximately 300,000 clones, more than 9.5% found once. With respect to this clone: Its antigen is still unknown.

The CDR3 has 13 amino acids. Per germline, CDR1 MNHEY and CDR2 SVGAGI. V was pared by 5 bases and J by 6 bases, with 3 bases of the junction left unmatched. The sequenced sample was naive CD4+ T cells from blood. The chain carries TRBV6-5 and TRBJ2-2; 7 bases are shared with TRBD2. The TCR comes from a woman in her twenties or thirties in good health. CDR3 nucleotide sequence: TGTGCCAGCAGTGAGACTAGCTCCGGGGAGCTGTTTTTT. As protein: CASSETSSGELFF.